A single sample is the source of the 30 T cell receptor beta chains below, sequenced in a study of shared clonotypes between healthy human individuals. The repertoire was sequenced with immunoSEQ multiplex PCR; TCRdb's copy has only in-frame clones and lacks some. The sample consists of around 2.1 million clones, more than 85% of them appearing once. Naive CD8 populations comprised CD45RO-negative cells positively selected for CCR7, excluding terminally differentiated effector memory CD45RA+ cells. Sequenced: naive CD8+ T cells from PBMCs. The receptors here all came from a man between 18 and 35 years old in good health. Some clones in this sample may be carry-over from other donors' samples.

The J gene is TRBJ2-7, the V gene TRBV10-2; D possibly uses TRBD1 or TRBD2 (5 bases each). Looked up from germline, CDR1 is WSHSY and CDR2 is SAAADI. The CDR3 contains 13 residues. Deletions cut 7 bases from V and 3 bases from J, with 13 bases between. The CDR3 DNA sequence: TGCGCCAGCACTGGGACCGACGACTACGAGCAGTACTTC. It codes for CASTGTDDYEQYF.

CDR3 bases: TGCAGCGTTGAAGCGGGACTAGTGGGCAATGAGCAGTTCTTC. Protein: CSVEAGLVGNEQFF. J is TRBJ2-1 and V is TRBV29-1, with 8 bases lining up with TRBD2. Germline V gives CDR1 SQVTM, CDR2 ANQGSEA. The CDR3 spans 14 residues. V gave up 1 base and J gave up 6 bases; unmatched junction bases: 5.

J is TRBJ2-1 and V is TRBV11-2; D not resolved. V was shortened by 1 base and J by 4 bases, with 14 bases between the two germline ends. This CDR3 comprises 16 residues. Germline CDR1 is SGHAT and CDR2 is FQNNGV. CDR3 in DNA: TGTGCCAGCAGCTTAGGGGCAACGTCCCCATACAATGAGCAGTTCTTC. This codes for CASSLGATSPYNEQFF. Drawing the rest from reference TRBV11-2 and TRBJ2-1, the complete variable domain is EAGVAQSPRYKIIEKRQSVAFWCNPISGHATLYWYQQILGQGPKLLIQFQNNGVVDDSQLPKDRFSAERLKGVDSTLKIQPAKLEDSAVYLCASSLGATSPYNEQFFGPGTRLTVL.

V is TRBV7-7 and J is TRBJ2-5, with D uncertain. Germline CDR1 and CDR2: SSHAT and FNYEAQ (reference sequence). The CDR3 is 13 residues long. V lost 1 base, J lost 5 bases, and 8 bases lay in between. This CDR3 is CASSLDLRETQYF. The CDR3 DNA is TGTGCCAGCAGCTTAGACTTACGGGAGACCCAGTACTTC.

The chain links TRBV7-9 to TRBJ2-1; 7 nucleotides line up with TRBD2. Germline values: CDR1 SEHNR, CDR2 FQNEAQ (reference sequence). The J segment lost 0 bases and the V segment lost 5 bases, leaving 7 bases of the junction unmatched. The CDR3 loop spans 16 amino acids. The CDR3 DNA follows: TGTGCCAGCAGCCCAAAAGGCGGGAGCTCCTACAATGAGCAGTTCTTC. Protein product: CASSPKGGSSYNEQFF.

The rearrangement links TRBV4-1 to TRBJ2-7; the D is unclear. There are 14 residues in the CDR3. Germline V gives CDR1 MGHRA, CDR2 YSYEKL. V lost 0 bases and J 6 bases, leaving 12 bases between the germline ends. The CDR3 nucleotides are TGCGCCAGCAGCCAAGATCCCACATACCTCGAGCAGTACTTC. It specifies CASSQDPTYLEQYF.

This clone was counted a single time. The genes are TRBV4-3 and TRBJ1-1; the D gene is possibly TRBD1 (6 bases). CDR1 LGHNA and CDR2 YSLEER come from the germline V gene. The CDR3 is made up of 14 amino acids. V was clipped by 1 base and J by 10 bases, with 16 bases between them. The CDR3 loop is CASSQGTDKQRAFF. For the CDR3, the DNA is TGCGCCAGCAGCCAAGGGACAGATAAACAACGAGCTTTCTTT.

V usage is TRBV5-5 and J usage is TRBJ2-7, with TRBD1 identical over 12 bases. Germline values: CDR1 SGHKS, CDR2 YYEKEE (reference sequence). With V trimmed by 3 bases and J by 6 bases, 7 bases remained unmatched. CDR3 length equals 15 residues. The CDR3 loop is CASSSLPGQGAEQYF. The CDR3 DNA is TGTGCCAGCAGCTCCCTGCCGGGACAGGGGGCCGAGCAGTACTTC.

The chain carries TRBV7-9 and TRBJ2-2; the D is unclear. Trimming took 9 bases from V and 6 from J, leaving 11 bases between them. This CDR3 region has 12 residues. Germline V CDR1 and CDR2: SEHNR, FQNEAQ (reference sequence). CDR3 in DNA: TGTGCCAGTGGTGTCCGCCCCGGGGAGCTGTTTTTT. Residues: CASGVRPGELFF.

As to this clone: Other DNA sequences in the sample encode the same CDR3. This chain joins TRBV19 and TRBJ2-3, with D possibly TRBD1 on 5 matching bases. Germline values: CDR1 LNHDA, CDR2 SQIVND (reference sequence). The CDR3 loop spans 17 amino acids. Trimming took 0 bases from V and 3 from J, leaving 16 bases between them. CDR3 protein: CASSIDPPGLGTDTQYF. The DNA of the CDR3 is TGTGCCAGTAGTATAGATCCCCCAGGGTTGGGGACAGATACGCAGTATTTT.

V gene TRBV27 combines with J gene TRBJ2-7; D is ambiguous. The CDR3 totals 13 residues. V gave up 5 bases and J gave up 3 bases, with 11 bases separating them. The germline V gene encodes CDR1 MNHEY and CDR2 SMNVEV (reference sequence). In DNA, the CDR3 is TGTGCCAGCAGTCTACTCCCGGGCTACGAGCAGTACTTC. It encodes CASSLLPGYEQYF.

This chain joins TRBV29-1 and TRBJ1-2, with D possibly matching TRBD1 (6 bases). Looked up from germline, CDR1 is SQVTM and CDR2 is ANQGSEA. The CDR3 is 13 amino acids. Trimming took off 1 base at V and 5 bases at J, with 11 bases between the two ends. The DNA for the CDR3 is TGCAGCGTTGAAGGGGACACCTTTTATGGCTACACCTTC. As protein: CSVEGDTFYGYTF.

The rearrangement joins TRBV6-1 to TRBJ2-2, with no clear D. V shed 3 bases and J shed 4 bases, with 12 bases lying between them. Germline V gene lookup returns CDR1 MNHNS and CDR2 SASEGT. The CDR3 is 15 amino acids. The CDR3 bases are TGTGCCAGCAGTGAGAGGACGCCGGGCACCGGGGAGCTGTTTTTT. This gives the protein CASSERTPGTGELFF.

The chain uses TRBV27 and TRBJ1-5, with 7 bases aligning to TRBD1. Germline V lookup: CDR1 MNHEY, CDR2 SMNVEV (reference sequence). Germline trimming cut 0 bases from V and 6 bases from J; bases unmatched to any gene: 8. This CDR3 contains 16 residues. The CDR3 protein is CASSLSGRGKSQPQHF. In DNA form, the CDR3 reads TGTGCCAGCAGTTTATCGGGCAGGGGGAAAAGTCAGCCCCAGCATTTT.

This clone was recorded once. The CDR3 is CASSEGGRSGETQYF. CDR3 nucleotide sequence: TGTGCCAGCAGTGAAGGTGGTAGGAGTGGGGAGACCCAGTACTTC. The chain couples TRBV2 to TRBJ2-5; no definite D call. V was trimmed by 1 base and J by 5 bases, leaving 14 bases between them. Germline CDR1 SNHLY, CDR2 FYNNEI. This CDR3 has 15 residues. Full variable domain (rest looked up from reference TRBV2 and TRBJ2-5): EPEVTQTPSHQVTQMGQEVILRCVPISNHLYFYWYRQILGQKVEFLVSFYNNEISEKSEIFDDQFSVERPDGSNFTLKIRSTKLEDSAMYFCASSEGGRSGETQYFGPGTRLLVL.

This CDR3 is CASSQARFRETQYF. The CDR3 DNA follows: TGCGCCAGCAGCCAAGCTAGGTTCCGGGAGACCCAGTACTTC. This chain uses TRBV4-1 with TRBJ2-5; D not resolved. Germline V CDR1 and CDR2: MGHRA, YSYEKL. This CDR3 spans 14 amino acids. V lost 1 base and J lost 5, with 11 bases in between.

In DNA form, the CDR3 reads TGTGCCAGCAGCGGGGGACTAGCCTACAATGAGCAGTTCTTC. It is translated as CASSGGLAYNEQFF. This chain joins TRBV25-1 and TRBJ2-1; 8 nucleotides agree with TRBD2. V lost 6 bases, J lost 2 bases, and 3 bases stayed unmatched. Germline V gene sequence: CDR1 MGHDK, CDR2 SYGVNS. The CDR3 totals 14 residues.

The chain joins TRBV21-1 to TRBJ2-7; the D segment call TRBD1 is taken from the table without a DNA check. TRBV21-1 is a pseudogene locus. The CDR3 is made up of 11 amino acids. The CDR3 bases are TGTGCCAGACAGCCCCTTTACGAGCAGTACTTC. Protein product: CARQPLYEQYF.

This clone occurred once. This chain joins TRBV7-6 and TRBJ2-7; either TRBD1 or TRBD2 may supply D (5 bases each). With 5 bases removed from V and 0 bases from J, the gap between germline ends came to 17 bases. Germline V gene sequence: CDR1 SGHVS, CDR2 FNYEAQ. The CDR3 extends over 16 amino acids. CDR3 bases: TGTGCCAGCAGCCCCCGTACGGGACGCATCTCCTACGAGCAGTACTTC. Amino acid sequence: CASSPRTGRISYEQYF.

This clone was seen a handful of times. V is TRBV30 and J is TRBJ1-1; the D is unclear. The V gene's germline CDR1 is GTSNPN and CDR2 SVGIG (reference sequence). The V end lost 3 bases, the J end lost 1 base, and 12 bases lay between the germline ends. This CDR3 contains 14 residues. The DNA for the CDR3 is TGTGCCTGGAGCATAGGAAGCGGGAACACTGAAGCTTTCTTT. It specifies CAWSIGSGNTEAFF.

The V call is TRBV27, the J call TRBJ1-2; 8 positions agree with TRBD1. CDR3 size: 14 residues. Trimming cost V 6 bases and J 2 bases; bases outside gene matches: 5. CDR1 MNHEY and CDR2 SMNVEV come from the germline V gene (reference sequence). This CDR3 reads CASSWTGPNYGYTF. CDR3 in DNA: TGTGCCAGCAGCTGGACAGGGCCCAACTATGGCTACACCTTC.

In regard to this clone: Other DNA sequences in this specimen translate into the identical CDR3. This sequence joins TRBV7-9 and TRBJ1-2; D is possibly TRBD1 (5 bases). In germline, CDR1 is SEHNR, CDR2 FQNEAQ (reference sequence). The germline V and J ends were trimmed by 3 bases and 6 bases, with 5 bases remaining between them. The CDR3 runs to 11 residues. The CDR3 bases are TGTGCCAGCAGCTTGGGGGATGGCTACACCTTC. Protein sequence: CASSLGDGYTF.

Worth noting for this clone: Other DNA sequences of this sample code for an identical CDR3. The genes are TRBV4-1 and TRBJ1-1; D not certain. The CDR3 has 13 residues. The ends were cut back, 1 base at V and 2 bases at J, with 5 bases in the middle. The germline V gene has CDR1 MGHRA and CDR2 YSYEKL. The CDR3 DNA follows: TGCGCCAGCAGCCAAGGCCCCAACACTGAAGCTTTCTTT. Translating gives CASSQGPNTEAFF.

This chain joins TRBV19 and TRBJ2-7; 9 nucleotides align to TRBD1. Germline V gene data show CDR1 as LNHDA and CDR2 as SQIVND (reference sequence). Losses at the gene ends were 1 base for V and 6 bases for J; bases not matched to a gene: 4. The CDR3 runs to 14 residues. As DNA, the CDR3 is TGTGCCAGTAGTATAGGACAGGGGGTCGTCGAGCAGTACTTC. Translation gives CASSIGQGVVEQYF.

The V and J genes are TRBV29-1 and TRBJ1-1; 7 nucleotides line up with TRBD1. Per the germline V gene, CDR1 is SQVTM and CDR2 is ANQGSEA. The CDR3 length is 13 residues. V gave up 6 bases and J gave up 1 base; unmatched junction bases: 5. CDR3 in amino acids: CSVRTGENTEAFF. CDR3 bases: TGCAGCGTCAGGACAGGAGAGAACACTGAAGCTTTCTTT. The whole variable domain, filled in from reference TRBV29-1 and TRBJ1-1, reads SAVISQKPSRDICQRGTSLTIQCQVDSQVTMMFWYRQQPGQSLTLIATANQGSEATYESGFVIDKFPISRPNLTFSTLTVSNMSPEDSSIYLCSVRTGENTEAFFGQGTRLTVV.

This rearrangement joins TRBV5-6 to TRBJ1-1, with TRBD1 as a possible D gene (5 bases). The CDR3 covers 13 residues. V lost 2 bases and J 5 bases, leaving 10 bases between the germline ends. Looked up from germline, CDR1 is SGHDT and CDR2 is YYEEEE. The CDR3 region is CASSFGEGTEAFF. CDR3 in DNA: TGTGCCAGCAGCTTTGGTGAGGGGACTGAAGCTTTCTTT.

V usage is TRBV11-2 and J usage is TRBJ1-1; TRBD1 matches 7 bases. In germline, CDR1 is SGHAT, CDR2 FQNNGV. The CDR3 extends over 16 amino acids. The V segment lost 5 bases and the J segment 4 bases; nucleotides outside the gene matches: 13. DNA of the CDR3: TGTGCCAGCAGCAACCCGACTAGACAGGGAGGCACTGAAGCTTTCTTT. Its translation is CASSNPTRQGGTEAFF.

This chain joins TRBV10-3 and TRBJ2-4; possible D gene TRBD1, 6 bases. CDR3 length equals 17 residues. The germline V and J ends were trimmed by 11 bases and 0 bases, with 23 bases remaining between them. Per the germline V gene, CDR1 is ENHRY and CDR2 is SYGVKD. CDR3 nucleotides: TGTGCCGAAGGCGGGCCAACAGGGCCGTTAGCCAAAAACATTCAGTACTTC. Its protein product is CAEGGPTGPLAKNIQYF.

A note on this clone: The sample holds other DNA sequences that translate to the same CDR3. This chain links TRBV19 with TRBJ2-2; 9 nucleotides line up with TRBD1. In germline, CDR1 is LNHDA, CDR2 SQIVND (reference sequence). This CDR3 has 15 residues. V lost 4 bases and J lost 6; bases outside the gene matches: 6. Here the CDR3 reads CASSRDREGAGELFF. The CDR3 coding sequence is TGTGCCAGTAGTAGGGACAGGGAAGGAGCCGGGGAGCTGTTTTTT.

The chain combines TRBV4-1 with TRBJ2-2; the D is unclear. V lost 1 base to trimming and J lost 0 bases, with 6 bases between them. This CDR3 comprises 15 residues. Germline CDR1 MGHRA, CDR2 YSYEKL. The CDR3 coding sequence is TGCGCCAGCAGCCAAGTTTCTGCGAACACCGGGGAGCTGTTTTTT. Its translation: CASSQVSANTGELFF.